This TCR beta chain is drawn from a study of T cells in Graves' hyperthyroidism and ophthalmopathy. General study results and limits: Appearing also in blood were most of the thyroid clonotypes expanded above 0.001.

This clonotype was counted many times. Its antigen remains unidentified. With 2 bases clipped from V and 4 bases from J, the junction kept 7 bases outside the gene matches. This CDR3 is 16 amino acids long. From germline, CDR1 is KGHDR and CDR2 SFDVKD. Absent ophthalmopathy progression within 18 months defined stable Graves' hyperthyroidism. Hyperthyroidism patients were newly diagnosed, had disease duration under 2 months, and were aged 18 to 65 years. From RNA transcripts, TCR beta CDR3 regions were amplified. The primer set for the first-round RT-PCR of the TCR CDR3 was HTBI. A single record per CDR3 protein comes from TCRdb applying MiXCR to the multiplex PCR reads. The sample has more than 300,000 distinct CDR3 sequences, 14% seen once.

Sample: blood. This chain connects TRBV24-1 to TRBJ2-5; 9 bases fit TRBD2. The receptor was isolated from a woman in her fifties or sixties with Graves' hyperthyroidism. CDR3 DNA: TGTGCCACCAGTGATTCGGGACTAGCCCTGGTAGAGACCCAGTACTTC. Residues: CATSDSGLALVETQYF.